This entry lists 22 T cell receptor beta chains sequenced from one sample in a study of preoperative IRX-2 immunotherapy in early breast cancer. TCRdb keeps only in-frame clones here, not all; method: immunoSEQ multiplex PCR. The table has 10,000 to 15,000 clones, just over 90% seen once. Treatment described: preoperative locoregional IRX-2 cytokine immunotherapy. Sample collection was performed from a patient treated with IRX-2 immunotherapy. The receptor source for this set is a human donor with breast cancer.

This chain connects TRBV1 to TRBJ1-3. TRBV1 is shown as a pseudogene. This CDR3 comprises 13 residues. CDR3 protein: CTSSQDRESTIYF. CDR3 in DNA: TGCACCAGCAGCCAAGACAGAGAGAGCACCATATATTTT.

The chain carries TRBV27 and TRBJ1-2; tentatively, D is TRBD1 (5 bases). This CDR3 is 15 amino acids long. Trimming stripped 0 bases from V and 5 bases from J, with 13 bases between. Germline V gives CDR1 MNHEY, CDR2 SMNVEV (reference sequence). The CDR3 DNA is TGTGCCAGCAGTTTATCGGGGGGTTTAGGGTATGGCTACACCTTC. Translated, it gives CASSLSGGLGYGYTF.

The genes are TRBV19 and TRBJ1-1, with 9 bases fitting TRBD1. Germline CDR1 and CDR2: LNHDA and SQIVND (reference sequence). CDR3 length: 11 residues. The junction had 3 bases not matched to a gene; V was cut back by 5 bases and J by 11 bases. The CDR3 DNA reads as TGTGCCAGTAGTGGGACAGGGACGGCTTTCTTT. Its protein is CASSGTGTAFF.

This clone is deemed hyperexpanded (1% or more). The chain uses TRBV15 and TRBJ2-5; 9 nucleotides align to TRBD2. Trimming removed 6 bases from V and 5 bases from J; junction bases left unmatched: 4. Germline V gene sequence: CDR1 LNHNV, CDR2 YYDKDF (reference sequence). The CDR3 runs 13 residues. CDR3: CATSGLAGETQYF. DNA for the CDR3: TGTGCCACCAGTGGGCTAGCGGGGGAGACCCAGTACTTC.

The genes are TRBV6-4 and TRBJ2-6, with 11 bases lining up with TRBD1. This CDR3 region has 16 residues. From germline, CDR1 is MRHNA and CDR2 SNTAGT. Unmatched junction bases numbered 4, after V lost 5 bases and J lost 4 bases. The CDR3 nucleotides read TGTGCCAGCAGTAGGACAGGGGGCACGGGGGCCAACGTCCTGACTTTC. Residues: CASSRTGGTGANVLTF.

The chain carries TRBV25-1 and TRBJ1-4, with no clear D. Germline CDR1 and CDR2: MGHDK and SYGVNS. The CDR3 extends over 17 amino acids. V shed 0 bases and J shed 0 bases, with 11 bases lying between them. The CDR3 sequence is CASSEYLSSATNEKLFF. The CDR3 DNA follows: TGTGCCAGCAGTGAATATTTGTCTAGTGCAACTAATGAAAAACTGTTTTTT.

The chain couples TRBV27 to TRBJ1-6, with a possible D match to TRBD1 (5 bases). Germline V gene lookup returns CDR1 MNHEY and CDR2 SMNVEV (reference sequence). There are 15 residues in the CDR3. Trimming shortened V by 3 bases and J by 4 bases, and 10 bases separated the two germline ends. CDR3 loop: CASSFGGEYNSPLHF. CDR3 coding DNA: TGTGCCAGCAGTTTCGGAGGGGAATATAATTCACCCCTCCACTTT.

The sample holds one count of this clone. This chain joins TRBV19 and TRBJ2-2; 7 nucleotides line up with TRBD1. Germline V gene lookup returns CDR1 LNHDA and CDR2 SQIVND (reference sequence). V shed 7 bases and J 6 bases; nucleotides not matched to a gene: 8. The CDR3 contains 14 residues. The CDR3 nucleotides read TGTGCCAGTAAAGGGACAGAGGTTTCCGGGGAGCTGTTTTTT. Its protein is CASKGTEVSGELFF.

The chain uses TRBV7-8 and TRBJ2-3, with TRBD2 matching over 9 bases. In germline, CDR1 is SGHVS, CDR2 FQNEAQ. The length of the CDR3 is 16 residues. V trimming: 5 bases; J trimming: 0 bases; junction bases outside the gene matches: 6. The CDR3 region has the DNA TGTGCCAGCAGCCCGCTAGCGGGGACTAGCACAGATACGCAGTATTTT. It is translated as CASSPLAGTSTDTQYF.

The chain carries TRBV7-9 and TRBJ1-2; D not certain. The CDR3 runs to 13 residues. Trimming took 2 bases from V and 0 from J, leaving 4 bases between them. Per the germline V gene, CDR1 is SEHNR and CDR2 is FQNEAQ (reference sequence). CDR3 nucleotides: TGTGCCAGCAGCTTACTCCCTAACTATGGCTACACCTTC. Translation gives CASSLLPNYGYTF.

The chain recombines TRBV2 with TRBJ2-7; TRBD1 matches 11 bases. Looked up from germline, CDR1 is SNHLY and CDR2 is FYNNEI. After removal of 6 bases from V and 5 bases from J, the junction contained 9 bases not matched to a gene. The CDR3 has 15 residues. CDR3 in DNA: TGTGCCAGCAGAGGGACAGGGGGGTTAACGGACGAGCAGTACGTC. Translating it yields CASRGTGGLTDEQYV.

The V gene is TRBV5-1, the J gene TRBJ2-3, with 7 positions matching TRBD2. CDR1 and CDR2 from the germline V gene are SGHRS and YFSETQ. V gave up 2 bases and J gave up 4 bases; unmatched junction bases: 1. This CDR3 is built from 13 residues. The CDR3 sequence is CASSFGGSDTQYF. Written as DNA, the CDR3 is TGCGCCAGCAGCTTCGGGGGGTCAGATACGCAGTATTTT.

The chain joins TRBV5-1 to TRBJ1-4; 7 bases match TRBD1. The length of the CDR3 is 14 residues. V lost 4 bases, J lost 8 bases, and 8 bases stayed unmatched. Germline V gives CDR1 SGHRS, CDR2 YFSETQ. The chain's CDR3 is CASSLGQAGEKLFF. CDR3 bases: TGCGCCAGCAGCCTAGGACAGGCGGGGGAAAAACTGTTTTTT. The full variable domain, rest sourced from reference TRBV5-1 and TRBJ1-4, is KAGVTQTPRYLIKTRGQQVTLSCSPISGHRSVSWYQQTPGQGLQFLFEYFSETQRNKGNFPGRFSGRQFSNSRSEMNVSTLELGDSALYLCASSLGQAGEKLFFGSGTQLSVL.

V gene TRBV5-1 combines with J gene TRBJ1-2, with a weak D call TRBD1 (6 bases). The length of the CDR3 is 13 residues. Germline V gene lookup returns CDR1 SGHRS and CDR2 YFSETQ. Trimming pared 3 bases from V and 5 bases from J, leaving 11 bases between. CDR3 sequence reads: CASSSPQGYGYTF. The CDR3 DNA reads TGCGCCAGCAGCTCGCCCCAGGGGTATGGCTACACCTTC.

The chain couples TRBV28 to TRBJ1-5, with D possibly matching TRBD1 (5 bases). The CDR3 sequence is 16 residues long. V was pared by 1 base and J by 0 bases, with 10 bases between. CDR1 and CDR2 (germline): MDHEN, SYDVKM. The CDR3 reads CASSLLGGDSNQPQHF. CDR3 in DNA: TGTGCCAGCAGTTTATTGGGGGGGGATAGCAATCAGCCCCAGCATTTT.

The chain has TRBV5-1 and TRBJ2-4, with unresolved D. The CDR3 has 13 residues. The ends were cut back, 1 base at V and 6 bases at J, with 8 bases in the middle. CDR1 and CDR2 (germline): SGHRS, YFSETQ. Written as DNA, the CDR3 is TGCGCCAGCAGCTTGTCCGGAATAAACATTCAGTACTTC. Translating it yields CASSLSGINIQYF. Full variable domain (rest looked up from reference TRBV5-1 and TRBJ2-4): KAGVTQTPRYLIKTRGQQVTLSCSPISGHRSVSWYQQTPGQGLQFLFEYFSETQRNKGNFPGRFSGRQFSNSRSEMNVSTLELGDSALYLCASSLSGINIQYFGAGTRLSVL.

Here the CDR3 DNA reads TGTGCCACTTCCGGGTTCGGCAATCAGCCCCAGCATTTT. This translates into CATSGFGNQPQHF. This rearrangement joins TRBV6-5 to TRBJ1-5; D uncertain. V was pared by 10 bases and J by 2 bases, with 12 bases between. This CDR3 has 13 amino acids. Germline V gene lookup returns CDR1 MNHEY and CDR2 SVGAGI.

The chain employs TRBV6-5 and TRBJ1-3; D is ambiguous. With 7 bases removed from V and 6 bases from J, the gap between germline ends came to 16 bases. Germline lookup yields CDR1 MNHEY and CDR2 SVGAGI. This CDR3 contains 14 residues. The CDR3 DNA reads TGTGCCAGCAAACCCTTTCCGAGTGCAAACACCATATATTTT. It is translated as CASKPFPSANTIYF.

The chain couples TRBV7-2 to TRBJ2-3; D might be TRBD1 or TRBD2, each matching 5 bases. The length of the CDR3 is 14 residues. CDR1 is SGHTA and CDR2 is FQGNSA in the germline V gene. V was clipped by 5 bases and J by 4 bases, with 13 bases between them. The CDR3 nucleotides read TGTGCCAGCAGCATACCGGGACGGGCAGATACGCAGTATTTT. This codes for CASSIPGRADTQYF.

The chain employs TRBV2 and TRBJ1-6; 8 nucleotides match TRBD1. The ends lost 5 bases at V and 7 bases at J; junction bases unmatched: 7. CDR3 length: 15 amino acids. The V gene's germline CDR1 is SNHLY and CDR2 FYNNEI. CDR3 sequence reads: CASSLDREGNSPLHF. DNA for the CDR3: TGTGCCAGCAGTCTGGACAGGGAAGGAAATTCACCCCTCCACTTT.

The V and J genes are TRBV19 and TRBJ2-7, with D perhaps TRBD1 (6 bases). Trimming shortened V by 5 bases and J by 2 bases, and 10 bases separated the two germline ends. Germline lookup yields CDR1 LNHDA and CDR2 SQIVND (reference sequence). The CDR3 length is 13 residues. CDR3: CASSDQGPYEQYF. As DNA, the CDR3 is TGTGCCAGTAGTGATCAGGGGCCCTACGAGCAGTACTTC.

The genes are TRBV5-1 and TRBJ2-3; 13 bases agree with TRBD2. Germline lookup yields CDR1 SGHRS and CDR2 YFSETQ. The CDR3 is 17 amino acids. The J segment lost 0 bases and the V segment lost 5 bases, leaving 6 bases of the junction unmatched. This CDR3 reads CASRLGTSGVSTDTQYF. The CDR3, as DNA: TGCGCCAGCAGACTCGGGACTAGCGGGGTGAGCACAGATACGCAGTATTTT.